This T cell receptor beta chain comes out of a study of vaccination effects on CD4 cells after COVID-19. Study-level information: Samples gathered post-vaccine arrived a median of 72 days past the second dose. After fewer than 2.5 million PBMC were placed in each well, they were cultured with around 10 IU/ml IL-2 and approximately 9.7 ug/ml peptides. Study results and limitations: Recruitment yielded few convalescent patients, and the study had no early post-infection timepoints.

Clones were read by immunoSEQ multiplex PCR, and TCRdb kept only the in-frame ones, dropping some. The sample has about 45,000 clones; 72% are singletons. A 10-day culture period preceded the isolation of CD4+ T cells. The vaccine given was either BNT162b2 or mRNA-1273, in two doses. In the vaccine recipients, nucleocapsid antibodies were negative and there was no prior SARS-CoV-2 infection. Unmatched junction bases numbered 7, after V lost 8 bases and J lost 5 bases. The CDR3 is made up of 13 amino acids. CDR1 is MNHEY and CDR2 is SVGAGI in the germline V gene. A word on this clone: What it binds is not known.

V and J are TRBV6-5 and TRBJ2-7; TRBD2 matches 9 bases. The TCR comes from a human donor who received a COVID-19 vaccine. The source material was CD4+ T cells from PBMCs cultured without peptide, sampled after COVID-19 vaccination. CDR3 sequence (DNA): TGTGCCAGCGCTAGCGGGATGATGAACGAGCAGTACTTC. This sequence encodes CASASGMMNEQYF.